This T cell receptor beta chain emerged from a study of blood T cell repertoires in COVID-19. About the research overall: PBMCs, B-cell-depleted T cells, or T cells provided the cDNA or gDNA that made up the material.

This CDR3 spans 13 amino acids. Trimming left V 1 base short and J 3 bases short, with 6 bases between. Germline assignment: CDR1 SNHLY and CDR2 FYNNEI. Study processing details: Estimation of nucleated cell counts relied on the amplification of reference gene primers. The assay was immunoSEQ multiplex PCR, and TCRdb's table has in-frame clones only and misses some. The DNA gave D and trimming, while V, J and clone size come from that table. Among about 220,000 clones listed, around 83% were seen once. The sequence came from a woman aged 70 to 79 with COVID-19, enrolled during active disease. Specimen: peripheral blood. The V gene is TRBV2, the J gene TRBJ1-1, with D perhaps matching TRBD1 (5 bases). CDR3 in amino acids: CASSEVRDTEAFF. The CDR3 DNA is TGTGCCAGCAGTGAAGTCAGGGACACTGAAGCTTTCTTT.